The rows below give T cell receptor beta chains drawn from one sample of a study of cytomegalovirus exposure and HLA in healthy donors. Sequenced by immunoSEQ multiplex PCR; TCRdb stores in-frame clones only, minus some. The sample lists approximately 120,000 clones; around three quarters were seen once. Sequenced input: PBMCs. Receptors originate from a young man in good health and CMV-seronegative. Each CDR3 is given with its conserved first and last residue. D genes are given only for firm matches. For some rows the clone size is stated as once, few or many, or as a class when expanded; others skip it.

J,size,V,D,CDR3,DNA
TRBJ2-7,once,TRBV30,TRBD2,CAWNSGLGPYEQYF,TGTGCCTGGAATTCGGGACTAGGCCCCTACGAGCAGTACTTC
TRBJ1-1,NA,TRBV4-1,NA,CASSQDLQAGQRGLDEAFF,TGCGCCAGCAGCCAAGATCTCCAGGCCGGACAAAGGGGTCTCGATGAAGCTTTCTTT
TRBJ2-2,NA,TRBV11-1,TRBD1,CASSLTGDTGELFF,TGTGCCAGCAGCTTGACAGGGGACACCGGGGAGCTGTTTTTT
TRBJ1-6,few,TRBV5-1,TRBD1,CASSLIGQGFSNSPLHF,TGCGCCAGCAGCTTAATTGGACAGGGCTTCAGTAATTCACCCCTCCACTTT
TRBJ1-4,NA,TRBV9,NA,CASSAGLGGGRLFF,TGTGCCAGCAGCGCGGGCCTGGGGGGGGGTAGACTGTTTTTT
TRBJ2-7,NA,TRBV27,TRBD1,CASSYRGLYEQYF,TGTGCCAGCAGTTACAGGGGGCTGTACGAGCAGTACTTC
TRBJ1-6,NA,TRBV18,NA,CASSPGVPGSPLHF,TGTGCCAGCTCACCCGGTGTCCCGGGTTCACCCCTCCACTTT
TRBJ1-5,NA,TRBV19,TRBD1,CASSSGTGSWDQPQHF,TGTGCCAGTAGTTCCGGGACAGGGTCTTGGGATCAGCCCCAGCATTTT
TRBJ2-3,NA,TRBV9,NA,CASSNEGPSTDTQYF,TGTGCCAGCAGCAATGAGGGTCCTAGCACAGATACGCAGTATTTT
TRBJ2-1,NA,TRBV6-6,TRBD2,CASSYWGSGGGNEQFF,TGTGCCAGCAGTTACTGGGGTAGCGGGGGCGGAAATGAGCAGTTCTTC
TRBJ1-2,NA,TRBV4-2,TRBD1,CASSRGQGSNYGYTF,TGTGCCAGCAGCCGGGGACAGGGGTCGAACTATGGCTACACCTTC
TRBJ2-7,NA,TRBV2,TRBD2,CASSEREGPYEQYF,TGTGCCAGCAGTGAAAGGGAGGGGCCCTACGAGCAGTACTTC
TRBJ2-7,NA,TRBV28,NA,CASSLGYEQYF,TGTGCCAGCAGTCTAGGTTACGAGCAGTACTTC
TRBJ2-7,NA,TRBV29-1,NA,CSVEETSIGSYEQYF,TGCAGCGTTGAGGAGACTAGTATTGGCTCCTACGAGCAGTACTTC
TRBJ2-7,NA,TRBV7-8,NA,CASSLVAVGLSYEQYF,TGTGCCAGCAGCTTAGTGGCAGTAGGACTCTCCTACGAGCAGTACTTC
TRBJ2-7,NA,TRBV5-1,TRBD1,CASSPGQEISYEQYF,TGCGCCAGCAGCCCGGGACAGGAAATCTCCTACGAGCAGTACTTC
TRBJ1-1,NA,TRBV10-1,TRBD1,CATHLRGQGTEAFF,TGCGCCACTCACCTCAGGGGGCAGGGCACTGAAGCTTTCTTT